Listed here are 20 T cell receptor beta chains from one sample, sequenced in a study of T cells expressing NK-cell markers. No DNA is given; TCRdb re-called the 5' RACE reads and lists each CDR3 protein once. Recorded for this sample: 500,000 or so distinct CDR3 sequences. Sequenced sample: blood T cells: a sorted CD56 or NKG2C T cell subset, CD4+ or CD8+ T cells, or bulk PBMC T cells (not recorded which). The receptor set was obtained from a young man in good health.

The V gene is TRBV28, the J gene TRBJ2-7. This CDR3 contains 14 residues. The germline CDR1 and CDR2 sequences are MDHEN and SYDVKM. This CDR3 reads CASRLGSGSYEQYF.

The V and J genes are TRBV20-1 and TRBJ2-2; TCRdb reports TRBD1, a call that lacks DNA to check it against. Germline V lookup: CDR1 DFQATT, CDR2 SNEGSKA (reference sequence). The CDR3 runs 13 residues. The CDR3 reads CSARHRGTGELFF.

The genes are TRBV5-6 and TRBJ2-3; TCRdb outputs TRBD2, but without DNA this stays unchecked. Germline CDR1 SGHDT, CDR2 YYEEEE. The CDR3 is made up of 15 amino acids. The CDR3 loop is CASRLGLVSTDTQYF.

This chain joins TRBV20-1 and TRBJ2-7; TCRdb names TRBD1, which stays unverified in the absence of DNA. This CDR3 has 13 residues. The germline gives CDR1 DFQATT, CDR2 SNEGSKA (reference sequence). The CDR3 loop is CSARGPLSYEQYF.

The chain carries TRBV24-1 and TRBJ2-1; lacking DNA, the TRBD2 call made by TCRdb goes unchecked. Germline CDR1 reads KGHDR; CDR2 reads SFDVKD. The CDR3 is 18 residues long. The chain's CDR3 is CATSDRRPVWRDRNEQFF.

This chain connects TRBV24-1 to TRBJ2-2; TCRdb picks TRBD1, but there is no DNA to check that call. The CDR3 spans 15 residues. Germline V lookup: CDR1 KGHDR, CDR2 SFDVKD. The CDR3 protein is CATSDLAGSLGELFF.

The V call is TRBV6-5, the J call TRBJ2-7; TCRdb outputs TRBD1, but without DNA this stays unchecked. Germline CDR1 is MNHEY and CDR2 is SVGAGI. The CDR3 covers 17 residues. The CDR3 sequence: CASSYSAVDRDNYEQYF.

V gene TRBV6-2 or TRBV6-3 combines with J gene TRBJ2-3. The CDR3 covers 14 residues. Germline CDR1 and CDR2: MNHEY and SVGEGT. CDR3 region: CASKGRLTTDTQYF.

The V call is TRBV24-1, the J call TRBJ2-1; TCRdb outputs TRBD1, but without DNA this stays unchecked. The CDR3 runs to 15 residues. The germline gives CDR1 KGHDR, CDR2 SFDVKD. This CDR3 is CATSDFMDSYNEQFF.

This rearrangement joins TRBV10-3 to TRBJ1-3; TCRdb lists TRBD1, though no DNA is available to test this call. Germline CDR1 reads ENHRY; CDR2 reads SYGVKD. CDR3 length: 18 amino acids. CDR3: CASNNRDRPDSSGNTIYF.

The chain recombines TRBV5-1 with TRBJ2-1; the D gene TCRdb calls, TRBD2, cannot be checked with no DNA. This CDR3 has 12 residues. Germline V gene sequence: CDR1 SGHRS, CDR2 YFSETQ. This CDR3 is CASSQDRRFALF.

The chain couples TRBV3-1 to TRBJ2-3; as DNA is missing, the TRBD2 call by TCRdb cannot be tested. CDR1 is LGHDT, CDR2 YNNKEL, per germline (reference sequence). This CDR3 has 16 residues. The CDR3: CASSQEVGRASDTQYF.

CDR3 sequence: CACRTTQGYEQFF. This chain connects TRBV12-3 or TRBV12-4 to TRBJ2-1; the TRBD1 assignment by TCRdb is unverifiable without DNA. This CDR3 contains 13 residues.

The chain couples TRBV5-1 to TRBJ2-1; TCRdb names TRBD2, which stays unverified in the absence of DNA. CDR1 is SGHRS, CDR2 YFSETQ, per germline. The CDR3 has 16 residues. The CDR3 sequence: CASSFIAGSFYNEQFF. The variable domain in full, completed from reference TRBV5-1 and TRBJ2-1, reads KAGVTQTPRYLIKTRGQQVTLSCSPISGHRSVSWYQQTPGQGLQFLFEYFSETQRNKGNFPGRFSGRQFSNSRSEMNVSTLELGDSALYLCASSFIAGSFYNEQFFGPGTRLTVL.

The rearrangement joins TRBV7-9 to TRBJ2-7; without DNA, the TCRdb call of TRBD2 cannot be checked. This CDR3 is built from 17 residues. Germline V CDR1 and CDR2: SEHNR, FQNEAQ (reference sequence). CDR3: CASSLRGGLAGKYEQYF.

The chain has TRBV20-1 and TRBJ1-2. There are 11 residues in the CDR3. Germline loops: CDR1 DFQATT, CDR2 SNEGSKA (reference sequence). CDR3 sequence reads: CSASSVYGYTF.

V and J are TRBV28 and TRBJ2-7; checking the TCRdb D call of TRBD1 is not possible without DNA. CDR1 is MDHEN, CDR2 SYDVKM, per germline. This CDR3 has 14 amino acids. The CDR3 sequence: CATQGPVGAYEQYF.

The rearrangement links TRBV12-3 or TRBV12-4 to TRBJ2-1. The CDR3 consists of 13 residues. CDR3 sequence: CASNLLPEPEQFF.

The J gene is TRBJ1-5, the V gene TRBV7-2. Germline assignment: CDR1 SGHTA and CDR2 FQGNSA. The CDR3 spans 14 residues. CDR3 sequence reads: CASSLAGVGKPQHF.

The gene calls are TRBV7-6 and TRBJ2-5; absent DNA, TCRdb's TRBD2 call cannot be checked. CDR3 length: 13 amino acids. Germline V gene sequence: CDR1 SGHVS, CDR2 FNYEAQ. CDR3 residues: CASTAGYRETQYF.